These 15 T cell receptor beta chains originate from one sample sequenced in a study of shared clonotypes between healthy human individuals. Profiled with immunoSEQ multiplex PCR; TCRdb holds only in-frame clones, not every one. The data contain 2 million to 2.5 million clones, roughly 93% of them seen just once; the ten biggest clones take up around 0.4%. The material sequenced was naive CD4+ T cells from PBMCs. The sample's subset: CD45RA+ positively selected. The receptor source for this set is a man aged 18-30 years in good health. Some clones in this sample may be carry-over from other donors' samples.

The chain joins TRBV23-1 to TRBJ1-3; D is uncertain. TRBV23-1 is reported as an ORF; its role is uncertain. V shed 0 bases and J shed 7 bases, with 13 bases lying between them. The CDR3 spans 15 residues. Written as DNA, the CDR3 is TGCGCCAGCAGTCAATCTCTCCGTCGTCGGAACACCATATATTTT. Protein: CASSQSLRRRNTIYF.

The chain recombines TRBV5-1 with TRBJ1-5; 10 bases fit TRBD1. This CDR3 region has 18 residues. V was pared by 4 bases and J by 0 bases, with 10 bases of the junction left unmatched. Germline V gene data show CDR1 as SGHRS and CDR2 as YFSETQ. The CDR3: CASSLGTGELYSNQPQHF. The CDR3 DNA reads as TGCGCCAGCAGCCTAGGGACAGGGGAACTGTATAGCAATCAGCCCCAGCATTTT.

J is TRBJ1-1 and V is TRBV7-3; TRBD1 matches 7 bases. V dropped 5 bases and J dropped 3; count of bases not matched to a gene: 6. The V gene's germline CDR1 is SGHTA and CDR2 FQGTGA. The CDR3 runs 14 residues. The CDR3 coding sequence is TGTGCCAGCAGCCCCACCGGGACAGACACTGAAGCTTTCTTT. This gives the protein CASSPTGTDTEAFF.

This chain's CDR3 is CAISGLAGFSYNEQFF. The CDR3 DNA follows: TGTGCCATCAGCGGACTAGCGGGGTTCTCCTACAATGAGCAGTTCTTC. The chain employs TRBV10-3 and TRBJ2-1; 12 bases align to TRBD2. The V and J ends lost 6 bases and 0 bases, in that order; junction bases with no gene match: 3. CDR3 length: 16 residues. CDR1 and CDR2 from the germline V gene are ENHRY and SYGVKD.

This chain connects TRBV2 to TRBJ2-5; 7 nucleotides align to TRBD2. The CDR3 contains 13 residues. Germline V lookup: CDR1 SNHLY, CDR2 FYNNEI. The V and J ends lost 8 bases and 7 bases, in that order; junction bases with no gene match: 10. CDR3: CASGRVIFPTQYF. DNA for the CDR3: TGTGCCAGCGGGAGGGTTATTTTTCCGACCCAGTACTTC.

The CDR3 DNA is TGTGCCAGCAGCTTAGGAGACAGACGACCCTGCAATCAGCCCCAGCATTTT. Translation: CASSLGDRRPCNQPQHF. The chain recombines TRBV11-3 with TRBJ1-5; possible D gene TRBD1, 5 bases. Germline values: CDR1 SGHNT, CDR2 YENEEA. The CDR3 sequence is 17 residues long. V shed 1 base and J shed 2 bases, with 15 bases lying between them.

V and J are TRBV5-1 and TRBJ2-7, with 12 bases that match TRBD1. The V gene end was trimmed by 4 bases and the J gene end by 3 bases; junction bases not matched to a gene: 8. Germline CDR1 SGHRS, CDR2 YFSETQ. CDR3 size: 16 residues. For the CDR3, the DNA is TGCGCCAGCAGCCGGGGACAGGGGGCAAGTCTCTACGAGCAGTACTTC. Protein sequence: CASSRGQGASLYEQYF.

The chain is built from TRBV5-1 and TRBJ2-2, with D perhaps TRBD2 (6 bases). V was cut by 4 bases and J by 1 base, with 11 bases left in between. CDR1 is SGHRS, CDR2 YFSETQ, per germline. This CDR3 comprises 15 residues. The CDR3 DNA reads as TGCGCCAGCAGCCGAGGTAGCGGGAACACCGGGGAGCTGTTTTTT. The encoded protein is CASSRGSGNTGELFF.

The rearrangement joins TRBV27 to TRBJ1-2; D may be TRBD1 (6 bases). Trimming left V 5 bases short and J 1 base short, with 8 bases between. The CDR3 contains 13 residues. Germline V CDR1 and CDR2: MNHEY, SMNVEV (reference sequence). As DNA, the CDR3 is TGTGCCAGCAGTGGGACACTTAACTATGGCTACACCTTC. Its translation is CASSGTLNYGYTF.

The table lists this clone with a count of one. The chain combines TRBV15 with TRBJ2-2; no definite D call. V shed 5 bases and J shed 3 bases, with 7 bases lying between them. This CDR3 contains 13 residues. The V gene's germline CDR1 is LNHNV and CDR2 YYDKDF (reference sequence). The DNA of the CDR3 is TGTGCCACCAGCGTGGGGTACACCGGGGAGCTGTTTTTT. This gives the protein CATSVGYTGELFF.

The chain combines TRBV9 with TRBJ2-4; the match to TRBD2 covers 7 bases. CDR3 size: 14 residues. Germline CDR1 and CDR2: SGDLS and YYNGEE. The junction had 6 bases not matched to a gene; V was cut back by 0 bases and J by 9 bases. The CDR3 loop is CASSVGSGGAIQYF. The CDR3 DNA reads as TGTGCCAGCAGCGTAGGTTCGGGAGGCGCCATTCAGTACTTC.

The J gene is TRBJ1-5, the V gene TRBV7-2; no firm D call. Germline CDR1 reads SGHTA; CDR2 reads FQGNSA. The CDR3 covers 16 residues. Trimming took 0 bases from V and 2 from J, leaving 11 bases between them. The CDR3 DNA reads TGTGCCAGCAGCTTAGCGTACAACAGTGGCAATCAGCCCCAGCATTTT. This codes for CASSLAYNSGNQPQHF.

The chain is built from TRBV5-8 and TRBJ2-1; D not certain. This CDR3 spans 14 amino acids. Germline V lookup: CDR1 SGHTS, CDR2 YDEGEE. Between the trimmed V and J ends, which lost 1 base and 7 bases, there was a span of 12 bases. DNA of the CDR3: TGTGCCAGCAGCTTGTCGTTTCGGCAAAATGAGCAGTTCTTC. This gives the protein CASSLSFRQNEQFF.

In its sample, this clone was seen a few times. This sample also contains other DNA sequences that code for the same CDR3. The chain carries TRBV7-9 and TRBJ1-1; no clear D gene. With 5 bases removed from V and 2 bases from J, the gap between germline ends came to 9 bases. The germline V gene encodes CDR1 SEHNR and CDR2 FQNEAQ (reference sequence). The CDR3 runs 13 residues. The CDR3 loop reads CASSRGLNTEAFF. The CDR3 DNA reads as TGTGCCAGCAGCCGTGGACTTAACACTGAAGCTTTCTTT.

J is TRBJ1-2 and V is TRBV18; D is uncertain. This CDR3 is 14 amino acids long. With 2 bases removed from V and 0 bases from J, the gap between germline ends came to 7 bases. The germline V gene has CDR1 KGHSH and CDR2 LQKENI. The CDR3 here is CASSPAQANYGYTF. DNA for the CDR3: TGTGCCAGCTCACCAGCCCAAGCTAACTATGGCTACACCTTC. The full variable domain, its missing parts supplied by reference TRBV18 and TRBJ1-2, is NAGVMQNPRHLVRRRGQEARLRCSPMKGHSHVYWYRQLPEEGLKFMVYLQKENIIDESGMPKERFSAEFPKEGPSILRIQQVVRGDSAAYFCASSPAQANYGYTFGSGTRLTVV.